What follows describes a single T cell receptor (beta chain). What it binds is unknown. This sample is drawn from a study of a mutant IDH1 vaccine in newly diagnosed glioma. Turning to the study itself: Vaccine administration was initiated 4-6 weeks following radiotherapy alone, or with temozolomide cycles. Averaging roughly 40 years of age, treated patients were approximately 62% male and about 38% female. Study-level points and caveats: Among all patients, vaccine-induced immune responses occurred in around 93%.

The time point is: week 35, safety follow-up. Doses comprised 300 ug of mutant IDH1 20-mer peptide each, plus topical imiquimod. New WHO grade 3 or 4 IDH1-mutant, ATRX-lost astrocytomas were present in all donors. TCRdb keeps only in-frame clones here, not all; method: immunoSEQ multiplex PCR. Altogether some 48,000 clones are present, roughly 80% being singletons, with the ten largest covering 5.5% to 8.5%. The material was PBMCs, obtained from a glioma patient whose treatment included an IDH1 peptide vaccine. This clonotype was sampled from a man in his forties with glioma.

In DNA form, the CDR3 reads TGCAGCGTTGAAGGGGTACAGGGTTTTACTTACGAGCAGTACTTC. Translation: CSVEGVQGFTYEQYF. The chain links TRBV29-1 to TRBJ2-7; a possible D gene is TRBD1 (6 bases). Germline V CDR1 and CDR2: SQVTM, ANQGSEA. Trimming took off 1 base at V and 4 bases at J, with 17 bases between the two ends. The CDR3 consists of 15 residues.